The entry below describes one T cell receptor (beta chain). Its target is not known. The data were produced by immunoSEQ multiplex PCR, yet TCRdb's version contains in-frame clones alone and is incomplete. Seen here are over 100,000 clones, 90% to 95% observed once, and the top ten hold less than 8.5%. This sample was taken from a study of T cell responses to AZD1222 COVID-19 vaccine. Notes on the study in general: Scientists sampled the repertoires only once the peak T cell response had passed.

The input for sequencing was peripheral blood, taken on day 0 of AZD1222 vaccination. This receptor was obtained from an adult in good health.

CDR3 protein: CASSIGQMNTEAFF. CDR3 DNA sequence: TGTGCCAGTAGTATAGGACAAATGAACACTGAAGCTTTCTTT. The chain couples TRBV19 to TRBJ1-1; D call uncertain. From germline, CDR1 is LNHDA and CDR2 SQIVND (reference sequence). This CDR3 spans 14 amino acids. V was trimmed by 1 base and J by 0 bases, leaving 6 bases between them.